This TCR beta chain stems from a study of CD8+ T cells in alopecia areata. As part of sample collection, lesional scalp punch biopsies and peripheral blood were taken from alopecia areata patients. Using a FACSAria, the CD4+ and CD8+ T cells were sorted from the PBMCs. Germline assignment: CDR1 LGHNA and CDR2 YSLEER. The CDR3 has 17 residues. V shed 2 bases and J shed 4 bases, with 20 bases lying between them. TCR sequencing used cDNA made by reverse transcription of extracted RNA. Measured with immunoSEQ multiplex PCR; TCRdb has only the in-frame clones, and not every one. The sample lists 100,000 to 150,000 clones; 45% to 50% were seen once.

Input material: NKG2D-low CD8+ T cells sorted from blood. The V gene is TRBV4-3, the J gene TRBJ2-5; possibly TRBD2 for D (7 bases). The TCR was taken from a human donor with alopecia areata. The CDR3 DNA follows: TGCGCCAGCAGCCAATTCCTCCACAGGGAGGGGTTAGAGACCCAGTACTTC. Protein sequence: CASSQFLHREGLETQYF.